A selection of T cell receptor beta chains follows, all from one sample in a study of OX40 agonist ivuxolimab in advanced cancers. Method: immunoSEQ multiplex PCR; TCRdb's copy keeps in-frame clones and lacks some. The profile shows under 13,000 clones, more than 60% of them singletons. Material: CD4+ or CD8+ T cells sorted from blood, obtained in a trial of the OX40 agonist ivuxolimab. All receptors come from an adult with an advanced solid tumor such as melanoma, head and neck, liver or kidney cancer. CDR3s leave out the opening cysteine and the closing phenylalanine or tryptophan. Fields, in order: J gene, V gene, CDR3 protein.

>TRBJ1-3|TRBV19
ARDRRRPGNTIY
>TRBJ2-7|TRBV9
ASSVGQSGSYEQY
>TRBJ2-5|TRBV2
ASSPWQGGQETQY
>TRBJ1-1|TRBV9
ASSAQRGAGTEAF
>TRBJ2-7|TRBV4-1
ASSQASDRATYEQY
>TRBJ2-2|TRBV7-2
ASSWSDNTGELF
>TRBJ2-3|TRBV9
ASSPPPWEGPSTDTQY
>TRBJ2-4|TRBV29-1
SVPEGNIQY
>TRBJ1-2|TRBV21-1
ASSPVDYGYT
>TRBJ2-3|TRBV7-6
ASSRDRGWGSTDTQY
>TRBJ2-5|TRBV10-3
AITSTGEQY
>TRBJ1-5|TRBV2
ASNRGEDSLGAQH
>TRBJ2-3|TRBV6-1
ASSELAGGPDTQY
>TRBJ2-5|TRBV28
ASSTPSTSGQETQY
>TRBJ2-5|TRBV14
ASSPVGPDQETQY
>TRBJ1-1|TRBV2
ASSEDRAGTEAF
>TRBJ2-3|TRBV10-2
AGGLPDTQY
>TRBJ1-4|TRBV6-4
ASSDSTGRLF
>TRBJ2-3|TRBV5-5
ASSLPGLAGDTQY
>TRBJ1-1|TRBV5-4
ASSWGWGNTEAF
>TRBJ2-1|TRBV19
ASTRTPYNEQF
>TRBJ2-7|TRBV28
AEQGGGPSREQY
>TRBJ2-5|TRBV10-3
AISDERGETQY
>TRBJ1-1|TRBV29-1
SSTATGGTEAF
>TRBJ1-1|TRBV5-1
ASSLVDLNTEAF
>TRBJ1-6|TRBV21-1
ASSKMSPQDNSPLH
>TRBJ2-7|TRBV5-1
ASSLAPLADPYEQY
>TRBJ1-6|TRBV25-1
ASSDADRGWNSPLH
>TRBJ1-2|TRBV27
ASSLSSEQNYGYT
>TRBJ2-1|TRBV30
AWTSGRGYNEQF
>TRBJ1-1|TRBV7-9
ASSPRKSMSGTEAF
>TRBJ1-5|TRBV6-4
ASTPYRGTKSAQH
>TRBJ1-2|TRBV4-2
ASSPDTGVVYGYT
>TRBJ2-3|TRBV10-3
AIFPYAGEPTDTQY
>TRBJ1-1|TRBV7-2
ASSLVPGMNTEAF
>TRBJ1-4|TRBV6-6
ASSYRQGANEKLF
>TRBJ2-1|TRBV6-1
ASSVDGGASNEQF
>TRBJ2-1|TRBV6-5
ASSYSDGSGYNEQF
>TRBJ1-5|TRBV27
ASSLGQGVQPQH
>TRBJ2-7|TRBV4-1
ASSQRGGSYEQY
>TRBJ2-7|TRBV7-8
ASSEGQGSYEQY
>TRBJ2-7|TRBV6-1
AGRGVSYEQY
>TRBJ2-7|TRBV27
ASSFISRLGYEQY
>TRBJ1-2|TRBV15
ATSGLTAVLD
>TRBJ2-7|TRBV4-2
ASSYASSYEQY
>TRBJ2-7|TRBV5-4
ASSPGPGEGVNEQY
>TRBJ2-5|TRBV2
ASSGGQGWQETQY
>TRBJ2-7|TRBV29-1
SVGDRGYEQY
>TRBJ2-3|TRBV6-1
ASSVREGRADTQY
>TRBJ2-5|TRBV4-1
ASSQETGEETQY
>TRBJ2-7|TRBV11-3
ASSLEGSGSDEQY
>TRBJ1-4|TRBV30
AWDRAREKLF
>TRBJ1-2|TRBV5-8
ASSPSRDRGDRYGYT
>TRBJ2-5|TRBV9
ASSVSGAGMGETQY
>TRBJ1-1|TRBV2
ASSQGRTEAF
>TRBJ2-7|TRBV10-1
ASSEGWAREQY
>TRBJ1-2|TRBV5-4
ASSFGTVNYGYT